The present TCR beta chain was sequenced within a study of CD8+ T cells in alopecia areata. About the research overall: Patients in the treated group were given tofacitinib by mouth, 5 to 10 mg twice a day. Whole-study findings and limits: Under tofacitinib, numerous expanded lesional clonotypes remained detectable in scalp and blood. Tofacitinib yielded significantly lower scalp clonality and fewer expanded CD8+ clones among the top 100.

Treatment of the sample: oral pan-JAK inhibitor, 5-10 mg twice daily. Extraction of RNA preceded its reverse transcription into cDNA, which served as the sequencing template. Using immunoSEQ multiplex PCR, the repertoire was profiled, and TCRdb retains in-frame clones only, with some absent. The sample shows some 80,000 clones, roughly 66% of them seen only once. A remark on this clone: Antigen specificity is unknown.

Trimming pared 5 bases from V and 0 bases from J, leaving 11 bases between. CDR1 SQVTM and CDR2 ANQGSEA come from the germline V gene. The CDR3 contains 14 residues. This clonotype was sampled from a human donor with alopecia areata. The gene calls are TRBV29-1 and TRBJ2-1, with D possibly matching TRBD2 (5 bases). This sample comprised CD8+ T cells sorted from blood, obtained at week 24, from a patient treated with tofacitinib. The CDR3 sequence is CSVSSGSSYNEQFF. The CDR3 region has the DNA TGCAGCGTTTCATCGGGGAGCTCCTACAATGAGCAGTTCTTC.